The T cell receptor beta chain under discussion was sequenced for a study of cytotoxic CD8 clonotypes in ibrutinib-treated CLL. As for the study in general: Partial responses numbered some 24 and complete responses 2; after a median around 63 months, roughly 15 stayed remitted and approximately twelve progressed. Response sampling took place at median around 12 months of treatment, range 6 to 36. Study-level findings and limits: T-cell clonality at baseline went above that of age-matched healthy donors and rose and fell with circulating CD8+ T-cell counts. Clonotypes that were public were uncommon, and they contracted or stayed stable on treatment.

As regards this clone: Its antigen is not known.

The method was immunoSEQ multiplex PCR; TCRdb's version includes in-frame clones alone and lacks a portion of them. The table has approximately 320,000 clones, approximately 67% seen once; the top ten hold around 6.6%. With 5 bases clipped from V and 3 bases from J, the junction kept 7 bases outside the gene matches. Germline V gene sequence: CDR1 SGHTA, CDR2 FQGNSA. The CDR3 has 14 amino acids. The V gene is TRBV7-2, the J gene TRBJ2-7; 7 bases are shared with TRBD1. This clonotype originated in a human donor with chronic lymphocytic leukemia. The sample here was PBMCs, taken after 36 months of ibrutinib treatment. CDR3 sequence reads: CASSGRQGIYEQYF. CDR3 DNA: TGTGCCAGCAGCGGTCGACAGGGAATCTACGAGCAGTACTTC. The whole variable domain, remainder taken from reference TRBV7-2 and TRBJ2-7, is GAGVSQSPSNKVTEKGKDVELRCDPISGHTALYWYRQSLGQGLEFLIYFQGNSAPDKSGLPSDRFSAERTGGSVSTLTIQRTQQEDSAVYLCASSGRQGIYEQYFGPGTRLTVT.